The T cell receptor beta chain under discussion was sequenced for a study of blood T cell repertoires in COVID-19. The wider study: Acute-phase and convalescent COVID-19 samples originated in the United States, Italy and Spain. Sources were T cells, B-cell-depleted T cells, or PBMCs; the material itself was cDNA or gDNA.

CDR3 length: 14 amino acids. The V end was cut by 6 bases, the J end by 4 bases, with 12 bases between. Germline loops: CDR1 KGHSH, CDR2 LQKENI. Generated by immunoSEQ multiplex PCR, the TCRdb table keeps only in-frame clones and is missing some. In the table there are under 120,000 clones, more than 75% of which are singletons. The sequenced material came from peripheral blood. The chain couples TRBV18 to TRBJ2-2; a possible D gene is TRBD1 (6 bases). The source of this sequence is a human donor in a cohort sampled during active COVID-19. The CDR3 region has the DNA TGTGCCAGCTCCCCCGGACAGACCACCGGGGAGCTGTTTTTT. The encoded protein is CASSPGQTTGELFF. Full variable domain (remainder filled in from reference TRBV18 and TRBJ2-2): NAGVMQNPRHLVRRRGQEARLRCSPMKGHSHVYWYRQLPEEGLKFMVYLQKENIIDESGMPKERFSAEFPKEGPSILRIQQVVRGDSAAYFCASSPGQTTGELFFGEGSRLTVL.